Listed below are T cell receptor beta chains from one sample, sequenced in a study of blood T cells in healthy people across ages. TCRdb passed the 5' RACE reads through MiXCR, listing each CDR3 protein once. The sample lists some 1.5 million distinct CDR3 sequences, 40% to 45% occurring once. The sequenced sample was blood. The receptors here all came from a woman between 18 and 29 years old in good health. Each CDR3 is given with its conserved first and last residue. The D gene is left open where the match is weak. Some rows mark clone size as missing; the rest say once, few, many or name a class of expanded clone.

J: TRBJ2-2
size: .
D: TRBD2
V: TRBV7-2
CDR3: CASSRLAATGELFF
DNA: TGTGCCAGCAGTCGACTAGCAGCTACCGGGGAGCTGTTTTTT

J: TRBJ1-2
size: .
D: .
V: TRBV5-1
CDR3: CASSLTGFDYGYTF
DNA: TGCGCCAGCAGCTTGACAGGGTTTGACTATGGCTACACCTTC

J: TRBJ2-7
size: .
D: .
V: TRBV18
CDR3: CASSALGSGTYEQYF
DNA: TGTGCCAGCTCAGCCCTTGGGTCGGGAACCTACGAGCAGTACTTC

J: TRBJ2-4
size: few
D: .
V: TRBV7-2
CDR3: CASSIPIINIQYF
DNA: TGTGCCAGCAGCATACCCATAATAAACATTCAGTACTTC

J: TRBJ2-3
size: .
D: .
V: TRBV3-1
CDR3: CASSQGGGIDTQYF
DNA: TGTGCCAGCAGCCAAGGCGGAGGGATAGATACGCAGTATTTT

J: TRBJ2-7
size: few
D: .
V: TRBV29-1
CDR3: CSVEGKAGEQYF
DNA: TGCAGCGTTGAGGGAAAGGCTGGGGAGCAGTACTTC

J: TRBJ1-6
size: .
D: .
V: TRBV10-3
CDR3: CAISEGSSYSPLHF
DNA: TGTGCCATCAGTGAAGGTAGTTCCTATTCACCCCTCCACTTT

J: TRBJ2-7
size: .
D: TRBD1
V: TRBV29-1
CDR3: CSVVRDSRYEQYF
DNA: TGCAGCGTTGTTCGGGACAGCCGGTACGAGCAGTACTTC

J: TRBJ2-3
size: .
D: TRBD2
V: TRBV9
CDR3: CASSEDLAGDTQYF
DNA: TGTGCCAGCAGCGAAGATCTAGCGGGGGATACGCAGTATTTT

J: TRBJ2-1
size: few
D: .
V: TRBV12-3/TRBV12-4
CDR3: CASRVQGFHEQFF
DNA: TGTGCCAGCAGAGTTCAGGGGTTCCATGAGCAGTTCTTC

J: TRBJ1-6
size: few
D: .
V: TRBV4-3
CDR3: CASSQEDRRNSPLHF
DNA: TGCGCCAGCAGCCAAGAAGACAGGCGGAACTCACCCCTCCACTTT

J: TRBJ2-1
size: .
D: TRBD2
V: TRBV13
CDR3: CASSLAGGPFIEQFF
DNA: TGTGCCAGCAGCTTAGCGGGAGGGCCTTTTATTGAGCAGTTCTTC

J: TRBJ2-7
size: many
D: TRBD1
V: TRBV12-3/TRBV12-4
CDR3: CASSLARTGNYEQYF
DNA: TGTGCCAGCAGTTTAGCTCGGACAGGGAACTACGAGCAGTACTTC

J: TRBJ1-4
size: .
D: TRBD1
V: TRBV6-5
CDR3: CASRPGQGYEKLFF
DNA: TGTGCCAGCAGGCCGGGACAGGGGTATGAAAAACTGTTTTTT

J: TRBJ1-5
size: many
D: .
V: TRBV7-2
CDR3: CASSPPNQPQHF
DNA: TGTGCCAGCAGCCCCCCGAATCAGCCCCAGCATTTT

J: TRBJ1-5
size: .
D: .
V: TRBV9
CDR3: CASSVDEVQPQHF
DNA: TGTGCCAGCAGCGTTGATGAGGTCCAGCCCCAGCATTTT

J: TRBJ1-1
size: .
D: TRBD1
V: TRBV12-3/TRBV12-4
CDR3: CASSTNRGLSTNTEAFF
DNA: TGTGCCAGCAGCACAAACAGGGGGCTGAGTACGAACACTGAAGCTTTCTTT

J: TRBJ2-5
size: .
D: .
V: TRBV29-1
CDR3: CSVEDIQETQYF
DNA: TGCAGCGTTGAGGATATTCAAGAGACCCAGTACTTC

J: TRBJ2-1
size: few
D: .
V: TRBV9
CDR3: CASSPLLGEQFF
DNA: TGTGCCAGCAGCCCCCTACTTGGTGAGCAGTTCTTC

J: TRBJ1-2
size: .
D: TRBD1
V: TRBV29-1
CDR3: CSVDKGQLANYGYTF
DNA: TGCAGCGTTGATAAGGGACAGTTAGCTAACTATGGCTACACCTTC

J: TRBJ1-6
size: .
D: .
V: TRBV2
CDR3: CASSPRDIRSPLHF
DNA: TGTGCCAGCAGCCCCCGGGACATACGTTCACCCCTCCACTTT

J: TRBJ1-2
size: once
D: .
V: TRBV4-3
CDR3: CAGSHAPSYGYTF
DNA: TGCGCCGGCAGCCACGCTCCCTCTTATGGCTACACCTTC

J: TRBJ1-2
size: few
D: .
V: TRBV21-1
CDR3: CASTNSRQDDYGYTF
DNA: TGTGCCAGCACCAATTCGAGACAGGATGACTATGGCTACACCTTC

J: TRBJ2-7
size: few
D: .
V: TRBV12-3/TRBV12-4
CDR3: CASSLADWSSYEQYF
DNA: TGTGCCAGCAGTTTAGCCGACTGGAGCTCCTACGAGCAGTACTTC

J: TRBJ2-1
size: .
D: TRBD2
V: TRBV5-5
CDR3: CASRFLLAGGHNEQFF
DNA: TGTGCCAGCAGATTCCTTCTAGCGGGAGGCCACAATGAGCAGTTCTTC